A single sample gave rise to the 24 T cell receptor beta chains below, sequenced in a study of T cell changes during pregnancy in multiple sclerosis. Repertoires were generated with immunoSEQ multiplex PCR, while TCRdb's copy carries only in-frame clones and drops some. The sample lists 30,000 to 45,000 clones, 88% occurring once. Source: CD4+ T cells from peripheral blood mononuclear cells, taken before pregnancy. The receptors derive from a female donor with multiple sclerosis, enrolled in a pregnancy study.

This rearrangement joins TRBV30 to TRBJ2-2; no definite D call. The CDR3 totals 12 residues. Germline CDR1 GTSNPN, CDR2 SVGIG (reference sequence). V lost 2 bases and J lost 11, with 12 bases in between. CDR3 in amino acids: CAWSIDKRELFF. The CDR3 coding sequence is TGTGCCTGGAGTATAGATAAACGAGAGCTGTTTTTT.

The V gene is TRBV10-3, the J gene TRBJ1-2; 9 bases line up with TRBD1. The V gene's germline CDR1 is ENHRY and CDR2 SYGVKD. The trim removed 3 bases at V and 8 bases at J, leaving 10 bases unmatched. The CDR3 runs 15 residues. The CDR3 region is CAISEHSGTGMGYTF. As DNA, the CDR3 is TGTGCCATCAGTGAACATTCCGGGACAGGGATGGGCTACACCTTC.

The V call is TRBV5-4, the J call TRBJ2-1, with TRBD2 identical over 10 bases. Germline CDR1 SGHNT, CDR2 YYREEE (reference sequence). With 1 base clipped from V and 5 bases from J, the junction kept 3 bases outside the gene matches. This CDR3 has 15 residues. This CDR3 is CASSLPSGGDNEQFF. CDR3 coding DNA: TGTGCCAGCAGCTTGCCTAGCGGGGGAGACAATGAGCAGTTCTTC. The variable domain in full, completed from reference TRBV5-4 and TRBJ2-1, reads ETGVTQSPTHLIKTRGQQVTLRCSSQSGHNTVSWYQQALGQGPQFIFQYYREEENGRGNFPPRFSGLQFPNYSSELNVNALELDDSALYLCASSLPSGGDNEQFFGPGTRLTVL.

This rearrangement joins TRBV2 to TRBJ2-2; 7 nucleotides align to TRBD2. CDR3 length: 17 amino acids. Germline V gene lookup returns CDR1 SNHLY and CDR2 FYNNEI. V lost 8 bases and J lost 0; bases outside the gene matches: 12. The CDR3 sequence is CASFWASGHANTGELFF. CDR3 sequence (DNA): TGTGCCAGCTTTTGGGCTAGCGGTCACGCGAACACCGGGGAGCTGTTTTTT.

The chain uses TRBV7-9 and TRBJ2-5; TRBD1 aligns across 8 bases. Germline V gene sequence: CDR1 SEHNR, CDR2 FQNEAQ (reference sequence). The V and J ends lost 5 bases and 3 bases, in that order; junction bases with no gene match: 8. This CDR3 is 15 amino acids long. CDR3 nucleotide sequence: TGTGCCAGCAGCCCAAATTCGGGACAGGAAGAGACCCAGTACTTC. This encodes CASSPNSGQEETQYF. Filled out from reference TRBV7-9 and TRBJ2-5, the complete variable domain reads DTGVSQNPRHKITKRGQNVTFRCDPISEHNRLYWYRQTLGQGPEFLTYFQNEAQLEKSRLLSDRFSAERPKGSFSTLEIQRTEQGDSAMYLCASSPNSGQEETQYFGPGTRLLVL.

The chain is built from TRBV4-2 and TRBJ2-7; D unresolved. CDR3 size: 17 residues. The germline CDR1 and CDR2 sequences are LGHNA and YNFKEQ. V dropped 1 base and J dropped 0 bases, with 16 bases sitting between them. The CDR3 region is CASSQGPRGSLSYEQYF. DNA of the CDR3: TGTGCCAGCAGCCAAGGCCCCCGCGGATCCCTCTCCTACGAGCAGTACTTC.

This chain joins TRBV5-1 and TRBJ1-4; TRBD1 matches at 8 bases. CDR3 size: 16 residues. Germline V lookup: CDR1 SGHRS, CDR2 YFSETQ. V dropped 0 bases and J dropped 5; count of bases not matched to a gene: 6. The DNA for the CDR3 is TGCGCCAGCAGCTTGGCGGCGGGACAGGTCAATGAAAAACTGTTTTTT. Amino acids: CASSLAAGQVNEKLFF.

This rearrangement joins TRBV29-1 to TRBJ1-1, with 8 bases that match TRBD1. Germline values: CDR1 SQVTM, CDR2 ANQGSEA. The length of the CDR3 is 14 residues. V dropped 7 bases and J dropped 3; count of bases not matched to a gene: 10. The CDR3 spells CSAAWVQGDTEAFF. The CDR3 DNA reads TGCAGCGCTGCCTGGGTACAGGGGGACACTGAAGCTTTCTTT.

The CDR3 DNA reads as TGTGCCAGCACCTTATACGGAGCCACAGATACGCAGTATTTT. It codes for CASTLYGATDTQYF. The chain couples TRBV5-4 to TRBJ2-3; no definite D call. The germline CDR1 and CDR2 sequences are SGHNT and YYREEE (reference sequence). This CDR3 has 14 amino acids. V was shortened by 6 bases and J by 2 bases, with 13 bases between the two germline ends.

This clone has only one observation. The chain couples TRBV5-6 to TRBJ1-5, with a tentative D call TRBD1 (6 bases). Trimming removed 4 bases from V and 3 bases from J, with 14 bases in between. This CDR3 contains 15 residues. The germline CDR1 and CDR2 sequences are SGHDT and YYEEEE. The CDR3 DNA reads TGTGCCAGCAGCGTGGGGACATTTGACAATCAGCCCCAGCATTTT. Its translation is CASSVGTFDNQPQHF. Variable domain in full (rest from reference TRBV5-6 and TRBJ1-5): DAGVTQSPTHLIKTRGQQVTLRCSPKSGHDTVSWYQQALGQGPQFIFQYYEEEERQRGNFPDRFSGHQFPNYSSELNVNALLLGDSALYLCASSVGTFDNQPQHFGDGTRLSIL.

This sequence joins TRBV7-2 and TRBJ2-7; maybe TRBD1 (6 bases). Germline values: CDR1 SGHTA, CDR2 FQGNSA. The CDR3 consists of 15 residues. V dropped 4 bases and J dropped 0 bases, with 13 bases sitting between them. CDR3 loop: CASSYQTGISYEQYF. The CDR3 DNA reads TGTGCCAGCAGCTATCAGACAGGAATCTCCTACGAGCAGTACTTC. The entire variable domain, with the rest obtained from reference TRBV7-2 and TRBJ2-7, is as follows: GAGVSQSPSNKVTEKGKDVELRCDPISGHTALYWYRQSLGQGLEFLIYFQGNSAPDKSGLPSDRFSAERTGGSVSTLTIQRTQQEDSAVYLCASSYQTGISYEQYFGPGTRLTVT.

This rearrangement joins TRBV30 to TRBJ1-2; a possible D gene is TRBD1 (5 bases). Trimming left V 2 bases short and J 0 bases short, with 28 bases between. Germline CDR1 and CDR2: GTSNPN and SVGIG (reference sequence). The length of the CDR3 is 20 residues. CDR3 DNA sequence: TGTGCCTGGAGTCCATGGGGACTAGCCGGCAGTCTAGGGACTAACTATGGCTACACCTTC. Its translation is CAWSPWGLAGSLGTNYGYTF.

The chain carries TRBV7-2 and TRBJ2-7; TRBD1 might be the D (6 bases). The germline V and J ends were trimmed by 5 bases and 6 bases, with 14 bases remaining between them. The CDR3 extends over 13 amino acids. Germline values: CDR1 SGHTA, CDR2 FQGNSA. The CDR3 here is CASSTLQGTEQYF. In DNA form, the CDR3 reads TGTGCCAGCAGCACGTTACAGGGAACCGAGCAGTACTTC.

This chain uses TRBV28 with TRBJ1-2, with 11 bases lining up with TRBD1. Per germline, CDR1 MDHEN and CDR2 SYDVKM. The CDR3 has 12 residues. V gave up 4 bases and J gave up 8 bases; unmatched junction bases: 0. In DNA form, the CDR3 reads TGTGCCAGCAGTTGGACAGGGGGCGGCTACACCTTC. It is translated as CASSWTGGGYTF.

This clone has only a few counts. This rearrangement joins TRBV6-6 to TRBJ2-7; 9 bases match TRBD2. CDR1 and CDR2 (germline): MNHNY, SVGAGI (reference sequence). V dropped 4 bases and J dropped 5; count of bases not matched to a gene: 9. The CDR3 is 15 amino acids. The CDR3 nucleotides read TGTGCCAGCAGTTGGGTAGCGGGAGTAATCAACGAGCAGTACTTC. This gives the protein CASSWVAGVINEQYF.

The CDR3 DNA reads TGTGCCAGCATGTCAGGGGTGAATCAGCCCCAGCATTTT. Translation: CASMSGVNQPQHF. V usage is TRBV2 and J usage is TRBJ1-5; maybe TRBD1 (6 bases). V lost 7 bases, J lost 4 bases, and 11 bases lay in between. Germline CDR1 SNHLY, CDR2 FYNNEI. The CDR3 contains 13 residues.

The genes are TRBV7-2 and TRBJ1-2; 10 nucleotides align to TRBD1. V gave up 7 bases and J gave up 2 bases; unmatched junction bases: 16. Looked up from germline, CDR1 is SGHTA and CDR2 is FQGNSA. The CDR3 length is 18 residues. CDR3 sequence reads: CASTVDTGTGVTNYGYTF. CDR3 sequence (DNA): TGTGCCAGCACCGTTGATACCGGGACAGGGGTTACGAACTATGGCTACACCTTC.

This sequence joins TRBV5-1 and TRBJ2-5; the match to TRBD1 covers 9 bases. The CDR3 covers 13 residues. V gave up 4 bases and J gave up 5 bases; unmatched junction bases: 3. The germline gives CDR1 SGHRS, CDR2 YFSETQ. The CDR3 nucleotides are TGCGCCAGCAGCGTCGGACAGGGGGAGACCCAGTACTTC. This encodes CASSVGQGETQYF.

The genes are TRBV18 and TRBJ1-5, with D perhaps TRBD1 (5 bases). The CDR3 covers 16 residues. The germline gives CDR1 KGHSH, CDR2 LQKENI. With 2 bases removed from V and 0 bases from J, the gap between germline ends came to 11 bases. The CDR3 DNA follows: TGTGCCAGCTCACCATTGGGGGGAAGTAGCAATCAGCCCCAGCATTTT. Protein sequence: CASSPLGGSSNQPQHF.

This chain links TRBV21-1 with TRBJ2-2; TRBD2 is the table's D call, not checked against the DNA. TRBV21-1 is flagged as a pseudogene. The CDR3 consists of 14 residues. The CDR3 coding sequence is TGTGCCAGCAGCAAAGCTCTTAACACCGGGGAGCTGTTTTTT. Translating gives CASSKALNTGELFF.

V is TRBV28 and J is TRBJ1-1; 7 positions agree with TRBD1. There are 16 residues in the CDR3. With V trimmed by 2 bases and J by 7 bases, 13 bases remained unmatched. Germline loops: CDR1 MDHEN, CDR2 SYDVKM. CDR3 DNA sequence: TGTGCCAGCAGTTTAGGGGACAGATTCCTGCCTGATGAAGCTTTCTTT. Translation gives CASSLGDRFLPDEAFF.

J is TRBJ1-1 and V is TRBV5-1; 7 bases line up with TRBD1. In germline, CDR1 is SGHRS, CDR2 YFSETQ. Losses at the gene ends were 5 bases for V and 1 base for J; bases not matched to a gene: 5. This CDR3 is built from 14 residues. The CDR3 bases are TGCGCCAGCAGTGAAACAGGGGCGAACACTGAAGCTTTCTTT. This encodes CASSETGANTEAFF.

The chain is built from TRBV19 and TRBJ2-5; maybe TRBD2 (6 bases). This CDR3 comprises 14 residues. From germline, CDR1 is LNHDA and CDR2 SQIVND (reference sequence). V lost 8 bases and J lost 5, with 18 bases in between. CDR3 nucleotide sequence: TGTGCCAGTTCCCTTCGGGGGATTCAGGAGACCCAGTACTTC. This encodes CASSLRGIQETQYF. The entire variable domain, with the rest obtained from reference TRBV19 and TRBJ2-5, is as follows: DGGITQSPKYLFRKEGQNVTLSCEQNLNHDAMYWYRQDPGQGLRLIYYSQIVNDFQKGDIAEGYSVSREKKESFPLTVTSAQKNPTAFYLCASSLRGIQETQYFGPGTRLLVL.

In its sample, this clone is medium-sized. This sequence joins TRBV2 and TRBJ2-7; D remains unclear. CDR3 length: 12 residues. CDR1 is SNHLY, CDR2 FYNNEI, per germline. Trimming removed 8 bases at V and 2 bases at J, with 10 bases between. As DNA, the CDR3 is TGTGCCAGCCACGGAGAACCCTACGAGCAGTACTTC. It translates to CASHGEPYEQYF.